The T cell receptor (beta chain) described here comes from a study of cytomegalovirus exposure and HLA in healthy donors. PCR used 60 Vbeta primers and 13 Jbeta primers. Data came from immunoSEQ multiplex PCR; TCRdb stores just in-frame clones and leaves some out. The table records 280,000 or so clones, about 87% of them present only once. The length of the CDR3 is 16 residues. V trimming: 1 base; J trimming: 5 bases; junction bases outside the gene matches: 7. Germline CDR1 and CDR2: LGHNT and FRNRAP. Study-wide findings and caveats: Some V segments could not be told apart, so they were left out, TRBV6-2 and TRBV6-3 among them. In a later analysis, productive TCRs from donors in an Asian-associated ancestry cluster reportedly carried fewer N-insertions than the cohort mean.

There were likely unrecorded immune exposures, though donors were nominally healthy when sampled. A word on this clone: Its specificity is unknown.

This receptor was obtained from a woman under 30 in good health and CMV-seronegative. The V and J genes are TRBV12-5 and TRBJ2-2; 7 bases agree with TRBD2. What was sequenced was PBMCs. Here the CDR3 reads CASGLGGGGRTGELFF. As DNA, the CDR3 is TGTGCTAGTGGTTTGGGTGGCGGGGGTAGGACCGGGGAGCTGTTTTTT.